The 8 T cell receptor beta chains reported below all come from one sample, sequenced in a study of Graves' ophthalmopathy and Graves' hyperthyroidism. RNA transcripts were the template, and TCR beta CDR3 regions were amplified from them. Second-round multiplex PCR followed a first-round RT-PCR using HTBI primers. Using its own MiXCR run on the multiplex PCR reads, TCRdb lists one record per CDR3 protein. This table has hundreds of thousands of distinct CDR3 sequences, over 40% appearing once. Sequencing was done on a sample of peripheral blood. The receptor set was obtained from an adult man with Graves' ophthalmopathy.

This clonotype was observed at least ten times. As DNA, the CDR3 is TGTGCCAGCGGAGCGGGAGGGCTGGAGACCCAGTACTTC. Its translation is CASGAGGLETQYF. The chain links TRBV19 to TRBJ2-5; 10 bases fit TRBD2. CDR1 is LNHDA, CDR2 SQIVND, per germline (reference sequence). Trimming removed 9 bases from V and 5 bases from J; junction bases left unmatched: 6. This CDR3 region has 13 residues. The variable domain in full, with the rest retrieved from reference TRBV19 and TRBJ2-5, is DGGITQSPKYLFRKEGQNVTLSCEQNLNHDAMYWYRQDPGQGLRLIYYSQIVNDFQKGDIAEGYSVSREKKESFPLTVTSAQKNPTAFYLCASGAGGLETQYFGPGTRLLVL.

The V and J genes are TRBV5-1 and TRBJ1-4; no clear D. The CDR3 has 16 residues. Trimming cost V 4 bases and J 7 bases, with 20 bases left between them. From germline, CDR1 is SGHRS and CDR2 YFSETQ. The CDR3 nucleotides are TGCGCCAGCAGCCCTCAGCCAGAGGGCTGGGGTGAAAAACTGTTTTTT. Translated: CASSPQPEGWGEKLFF.

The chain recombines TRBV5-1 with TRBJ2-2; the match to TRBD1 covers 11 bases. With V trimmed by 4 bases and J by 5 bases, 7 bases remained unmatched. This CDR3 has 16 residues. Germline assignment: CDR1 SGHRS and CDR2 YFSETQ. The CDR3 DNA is TGCGCCAGCAGCACAGGACAGGGGGCAAAGACCGGGGAGCTGTTTTTT. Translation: CASSTGQGAKTGELFF.

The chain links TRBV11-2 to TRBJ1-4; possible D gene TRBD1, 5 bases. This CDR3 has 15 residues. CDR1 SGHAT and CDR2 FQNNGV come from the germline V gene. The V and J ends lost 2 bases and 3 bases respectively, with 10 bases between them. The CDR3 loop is CASSLIRGSNEKLFF. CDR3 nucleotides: TGTGCCAGCAGCTTAATTAGGGGATCTAATGAAAAACTGTTTTTT.

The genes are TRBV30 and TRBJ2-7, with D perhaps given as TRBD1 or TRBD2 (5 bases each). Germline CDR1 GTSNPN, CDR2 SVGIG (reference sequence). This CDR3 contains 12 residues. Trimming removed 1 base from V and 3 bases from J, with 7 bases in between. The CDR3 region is CAWSGGIYEQYF. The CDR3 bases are TGTGCCTGGAGTGGGGGGATCTACGAGCAGTACTTC.

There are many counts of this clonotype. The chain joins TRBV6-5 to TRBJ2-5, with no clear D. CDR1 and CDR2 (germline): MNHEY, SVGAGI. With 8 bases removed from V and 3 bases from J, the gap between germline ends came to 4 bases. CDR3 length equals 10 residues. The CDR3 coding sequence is TGTGCCAGCGGAAAAGAGACCCAGTACTTC. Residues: CASGKETQYF.

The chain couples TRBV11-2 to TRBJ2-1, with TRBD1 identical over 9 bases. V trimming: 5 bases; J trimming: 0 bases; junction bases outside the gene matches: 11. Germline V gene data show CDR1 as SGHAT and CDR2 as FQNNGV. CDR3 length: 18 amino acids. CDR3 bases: TGTGCCAGCAGCAGGACAGGGGTCCTCATCAGCTCCTACAATGAGCAGTTCTTC. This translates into CASSRTGVLISSYNEQFF.

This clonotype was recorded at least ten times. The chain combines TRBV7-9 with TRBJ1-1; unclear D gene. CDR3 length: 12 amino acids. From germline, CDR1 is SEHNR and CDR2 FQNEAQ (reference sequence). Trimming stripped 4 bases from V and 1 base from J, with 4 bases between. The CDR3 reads CASSYQNTEAFF. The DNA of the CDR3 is TGTGCCAGCAGCTATCAGAACACTGAAGCTTTCTTT. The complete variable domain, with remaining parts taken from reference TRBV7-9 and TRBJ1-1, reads DTGVSQNPRHKITKRGQNVTFRCDPISEHNRLYWYRQTLGQGPEFLTYFQNEAQLEKSRLLSDRFSAERPKGSFSTLEIQRTEQGDSAMYLCASSYQNTEAFFGQGTRLTVV.